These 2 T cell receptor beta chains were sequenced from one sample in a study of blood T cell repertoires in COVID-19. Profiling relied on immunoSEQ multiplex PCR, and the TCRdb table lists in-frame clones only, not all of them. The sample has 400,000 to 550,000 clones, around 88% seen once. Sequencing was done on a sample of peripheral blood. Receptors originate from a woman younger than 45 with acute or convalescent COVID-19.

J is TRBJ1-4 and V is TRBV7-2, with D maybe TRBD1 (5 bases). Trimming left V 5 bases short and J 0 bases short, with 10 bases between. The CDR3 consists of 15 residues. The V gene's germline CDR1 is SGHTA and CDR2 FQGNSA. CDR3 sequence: CASSETGATNEKLFF. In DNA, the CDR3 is TGTGCCAGCAGCGAAACAGGCGCAACTAATGAAAAACTGTTTTTT.

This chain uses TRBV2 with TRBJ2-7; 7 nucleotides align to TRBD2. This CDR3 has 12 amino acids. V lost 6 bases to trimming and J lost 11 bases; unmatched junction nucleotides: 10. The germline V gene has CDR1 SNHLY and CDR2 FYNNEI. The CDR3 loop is CASSGGLEWKYF. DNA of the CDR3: TGTGCCAGCAGCGGGGGGTTAGAGTGGAAGTACTTC.